This TCR beta chain was observed in a study of cytomegalovirus exposure and HLA in healthy donors. Trimming cost V 7 bases and J 10 bases; bases outside gene matches: 19. The CDR3 spans 16 residues. Germline CDR1 LNHDA, CDR2 SQIVND (reference sequence). Regarding this clone: The antigen remains unidentified.

The PCR made use of 60 Vbeta and 13 Jbeta primers. The table came from immunoSEQ multiplex PCR; TCRdb's copy has only in-frame clones and leaves some out. In the table there are some 120,000 clones, roughly 82% of which are singletons. Overall study findings and caveats: Researchers reported in a later analysis that a missense DCLRE1C variant was tied to TCR beta V- and J-gene trimming. The likely origin of a cluster of highly shared sequence variants was a sequencing artifact.

V and J are TRBV19 and TRBJ2-1, with 7 bases matching TRBD2. Material for sequencing was PBMCs. The source of this sequence is a woman aged 60-70 years in good health and CMV-seropositive. CDR3: CASTTLASGYNVEQFF. CDR3 coding DNA: TGTGCCAGTACCACCTTAGCTAGCGGATACAATGTGGAGCAGTTCTTC. The whole variable domain, filled in from reference TRBV19 and TRBJ2-1, reads DGGITQSPKYLFRKEGQNVTLSCEQNLNHDAMYWYRQDPGQGLRLIYYSQIVNDFQKGDIAEGYSVSREKKESFPLTVTSAQKNPTAFYLCASTTLASGYNVEQFFGPGTRLTVL.